The present entry profiles one TCR beta chain with its context. How the authors handled the data: Amplification of reference gene primers was used by the study to estimate nucleated cell counts. The repertoire was sequenced with immunoSEQ multiplex PCR; TCRdb's copy has only in-frame clones and lacks some. V and J calls plus clone size are reproduced from that table; the DNA served to infer D and trimming. The profile covers around 6,700 clones, with 89% appearing a single time and about 10% taken by the ten largest. CDR3 size: 12 residues. Germline V gene sequence: CDR1 MNHNS, CDR2 SASEGT. V was clipped by 2 bases and J by 6 bases, with 5 bases between them. The data are from a study of blood T cell repertoires in COVID-19. Across the whole study: Material from acute and convalescent COVID-19 was sourced from the United States, Italy and Spain. T cells, B-cell-depleted T cells, or PBMCs provided the cDNA or gDNA that served as material.

This TCR was recovered from a man in his sixties or seventies with active COVID-19. Material: peripheral blood. The V and J genes are TRBV6-1 and TRBJ1-5; perhaps TRBD1 as D (5 bases). CDR3 sequence (DNA): TGTGCCAGCAGTGAAAGGGGTCAGCCCCAGCATTTT. This gives the protein CASSERGQPQHF.